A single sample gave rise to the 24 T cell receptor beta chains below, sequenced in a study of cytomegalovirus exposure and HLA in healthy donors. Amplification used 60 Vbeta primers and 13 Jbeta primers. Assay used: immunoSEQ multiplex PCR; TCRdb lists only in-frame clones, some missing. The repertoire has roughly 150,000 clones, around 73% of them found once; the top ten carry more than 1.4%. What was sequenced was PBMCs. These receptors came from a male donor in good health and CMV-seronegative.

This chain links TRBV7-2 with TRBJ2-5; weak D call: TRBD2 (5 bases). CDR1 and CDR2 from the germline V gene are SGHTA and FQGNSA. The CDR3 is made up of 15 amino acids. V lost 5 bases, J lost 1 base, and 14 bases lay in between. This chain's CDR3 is CASSPLRGSQETQYF. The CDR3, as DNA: TGTGCCAGCAGCCCGCTCCGGGGAAGCCAAGAGACCCAGTACTTC.

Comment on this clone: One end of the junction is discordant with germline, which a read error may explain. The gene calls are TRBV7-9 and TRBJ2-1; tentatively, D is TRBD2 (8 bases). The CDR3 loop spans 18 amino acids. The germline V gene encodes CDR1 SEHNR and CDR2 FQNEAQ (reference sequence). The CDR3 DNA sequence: TGTTCCAGCAGCTTAACACAGGGGTCGAGCGGGAGTTACAATGAGCAGTTCTTC. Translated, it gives CSSSLTQGSSGSYNEQFF.

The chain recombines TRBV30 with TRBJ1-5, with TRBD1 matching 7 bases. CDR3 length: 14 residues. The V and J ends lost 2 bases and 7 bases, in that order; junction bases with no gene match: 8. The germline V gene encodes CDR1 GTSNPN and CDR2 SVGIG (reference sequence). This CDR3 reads CAWSLAQGGQPQHF. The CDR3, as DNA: TGTGCCTGGAGTCTCGCCCAGGGGGGCCAGCCCCAGCATTTT.

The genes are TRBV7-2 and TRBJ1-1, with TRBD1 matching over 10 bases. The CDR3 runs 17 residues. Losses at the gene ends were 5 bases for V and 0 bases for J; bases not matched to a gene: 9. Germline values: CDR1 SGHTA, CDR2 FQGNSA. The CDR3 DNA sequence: TGTGCCAGCAGCATCCGGGACAGGGGAATTTTGAACACTGAAGCTTTCTTT. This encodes CASSIRDRGILNTEAFF.

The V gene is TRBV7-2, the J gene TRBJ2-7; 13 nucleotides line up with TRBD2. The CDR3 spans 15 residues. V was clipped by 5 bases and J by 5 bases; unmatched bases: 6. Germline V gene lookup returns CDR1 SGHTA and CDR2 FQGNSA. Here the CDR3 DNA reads TGTGCCAGCAGCAGGACTAGCGGGAGTGGAGACGAGCAGTACTTC. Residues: CASSRTSGSGDEQYF.

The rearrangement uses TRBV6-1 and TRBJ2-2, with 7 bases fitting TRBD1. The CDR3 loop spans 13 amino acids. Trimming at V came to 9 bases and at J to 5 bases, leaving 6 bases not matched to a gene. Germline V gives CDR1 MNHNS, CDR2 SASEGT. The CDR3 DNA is TGTGCCAGTGAGGGGGCGCTTACCGGGGAGCTGTTTTTT. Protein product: CASEGALTGELFF.

The chain's CDR3 is CASSVIGQGVKNEQFF. The CDR3 DNA sequence: TGTGCCAGTAGTGTCATCGGACAGGGTGTAAAGAATGAGCAGTTCTTC. V is TRBV19 and J is TRBJ2-1; 8 bases align to TRBD1. CDR1 and CDR2 from the germline V gene are LNHDA and SQIVND (reference sequence). The CDR3 has 16 amino acids. V was pared by 5 bases and J by 7 bases, with 13 bases of the junction left unmatched.

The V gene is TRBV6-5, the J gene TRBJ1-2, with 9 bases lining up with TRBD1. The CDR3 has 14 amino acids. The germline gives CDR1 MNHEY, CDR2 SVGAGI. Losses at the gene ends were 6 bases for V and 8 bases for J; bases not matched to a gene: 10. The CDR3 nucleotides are TGTGCCAGCAGCCGGACAGGGGCCGACGACGGCTACACCTTC. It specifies CASSRTGADDGYTF.

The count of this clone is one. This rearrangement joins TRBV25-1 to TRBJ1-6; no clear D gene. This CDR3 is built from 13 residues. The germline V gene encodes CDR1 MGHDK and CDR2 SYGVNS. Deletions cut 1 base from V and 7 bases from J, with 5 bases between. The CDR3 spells CASSESGNSPLHF. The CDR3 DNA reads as TGTGCCAGCAGTGAATCCGGGAATTCACCCCTCCACTTT.

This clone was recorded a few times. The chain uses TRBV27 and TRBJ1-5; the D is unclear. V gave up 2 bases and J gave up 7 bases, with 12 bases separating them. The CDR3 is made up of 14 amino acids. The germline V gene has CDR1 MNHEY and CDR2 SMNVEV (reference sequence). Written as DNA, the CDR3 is TGTGCCAGCAGTTTAAGGAGGGCCGAGCAGCCCCAGCATTTT. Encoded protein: CASSLRRAEQPQHF.

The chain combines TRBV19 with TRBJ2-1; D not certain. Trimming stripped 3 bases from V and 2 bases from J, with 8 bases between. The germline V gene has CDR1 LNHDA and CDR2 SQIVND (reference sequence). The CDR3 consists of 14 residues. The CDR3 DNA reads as TGTGCCAGTAGTATTCAGCGAACCTACAATGAGCAGTTCTTC. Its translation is CASSIQRTYNEQFF.

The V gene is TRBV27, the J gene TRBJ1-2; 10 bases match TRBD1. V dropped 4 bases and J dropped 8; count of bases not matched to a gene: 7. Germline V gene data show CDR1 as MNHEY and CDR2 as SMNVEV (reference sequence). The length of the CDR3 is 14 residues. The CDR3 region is CASSSRDRGWGYTF. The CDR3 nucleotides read TGTGCCAGCAGTTCCCGGGACAGGGGATGGGGCTACACCTTC.

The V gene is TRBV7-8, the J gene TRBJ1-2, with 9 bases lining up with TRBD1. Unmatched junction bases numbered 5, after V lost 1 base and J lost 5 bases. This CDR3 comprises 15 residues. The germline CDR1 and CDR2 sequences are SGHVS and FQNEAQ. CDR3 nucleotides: TGTGCCAGCAGCTTAGAACAGGGGGCAAGGTATGGCTACACCTTC. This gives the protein CASSLEQGARYGYTF.

As DNA, the CDR3 is TGTGCCAGCAGAGAAGCGGGAGGAGGATACAATGAGCAGTTCTTC. Translation gives CASREAGGGYNEQFF. The rearrangement links TRBV4-2 to TRBJ2-1; 9 positions match TRBD2. V gave up 6 bases and J gave up 4 bases; unmatched junction bases: 7. Germline CDR1 LGHNA, CDR2 YNFKEQ. CDR3 size: 15 residues.

CDR3: CSVMEGRNEQFF. The DNA of the CDR3 is TGCAGCGTCATGGAGGGCCGCAATGAGCAGTTCTTC. The chain couples TRBV29-1 to TRBJ2-1, with D perhaps TRBD2 (6 bases). Germline V gene sequence: CDR1 SQVTM, CDR2 ANQGSEA. V lost 6 bases and J 6 bases, leaving 12 bases between the germline ends. The CDR3 length is 12 residues.

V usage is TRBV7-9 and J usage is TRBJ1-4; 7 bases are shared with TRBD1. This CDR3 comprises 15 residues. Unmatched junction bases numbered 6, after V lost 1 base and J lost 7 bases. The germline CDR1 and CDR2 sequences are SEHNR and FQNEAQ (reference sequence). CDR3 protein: CASSLEGATGEKLFF. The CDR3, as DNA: TGTGCCAGCAGCTTAGAGGGGGCGACGGGTGAAAAACTGTTTTTT.

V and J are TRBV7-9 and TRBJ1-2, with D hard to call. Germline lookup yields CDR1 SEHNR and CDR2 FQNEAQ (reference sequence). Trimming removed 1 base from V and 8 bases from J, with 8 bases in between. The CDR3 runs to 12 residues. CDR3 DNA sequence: TGTGCCAGCAGCTTAGAATCTGTCGGCTACACCTTC. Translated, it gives CASSLESVGYTF.

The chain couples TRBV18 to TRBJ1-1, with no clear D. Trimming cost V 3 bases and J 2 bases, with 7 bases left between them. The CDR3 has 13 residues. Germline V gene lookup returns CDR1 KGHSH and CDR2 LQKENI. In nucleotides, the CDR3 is TGTGCCAGCTCACCCCGGGATAACACTGAAGCTTTCTTT. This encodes CASSPRDNTEAFF.

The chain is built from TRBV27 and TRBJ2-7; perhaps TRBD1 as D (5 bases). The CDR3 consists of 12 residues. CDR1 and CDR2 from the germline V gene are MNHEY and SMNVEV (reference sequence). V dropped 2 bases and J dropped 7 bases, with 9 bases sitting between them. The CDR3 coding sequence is TGTGCCAGCAGTTTACAAGGGGTGGAGCAGTACTTC. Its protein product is CASSLQGVEQYF.

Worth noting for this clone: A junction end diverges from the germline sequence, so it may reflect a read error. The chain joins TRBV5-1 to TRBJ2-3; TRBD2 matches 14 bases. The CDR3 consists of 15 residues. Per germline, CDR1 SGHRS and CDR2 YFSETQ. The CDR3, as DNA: TGCACCAGCAGGGTGACTAGCGGGAGGGAAGATACGCAGTATTTT. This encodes CTSRVTSGREDTQYF.

The CDR3 bases are TGTGCCAGCAGTTACGTCGGGGGGTACGAGCAGTACTTC. Amino acid sequence: CASSYVGGYEQYF. This rearrangement joins TRBV6-5 to TRBJ2-7; 7 bases are shared with TRBD2. Germline V lookup: CDR1 MNHEY, CDR2 SVGAGI. The CDR3 has 13 amino acids. V was clipped by 2 bases and J by 4 bases; unmatched bases: 2.

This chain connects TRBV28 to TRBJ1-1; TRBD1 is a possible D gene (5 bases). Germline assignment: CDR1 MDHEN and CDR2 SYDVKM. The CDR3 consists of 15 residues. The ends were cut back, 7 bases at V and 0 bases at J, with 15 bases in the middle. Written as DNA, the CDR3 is TGTGCCAGCACCGACGGGGGGACGGTGAACACTGAAGCTTTCTTT. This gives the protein CASTDGGTVNTEAFF.

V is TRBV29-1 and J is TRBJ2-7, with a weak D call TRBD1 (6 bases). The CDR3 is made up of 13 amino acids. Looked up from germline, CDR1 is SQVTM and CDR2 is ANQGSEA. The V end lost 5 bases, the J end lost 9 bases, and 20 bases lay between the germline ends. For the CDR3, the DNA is TGCAGCGTTCAGAGTTCGCAGGGGATGGGGCAGTACTTC. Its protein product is CSVQSSQGMGQYF.

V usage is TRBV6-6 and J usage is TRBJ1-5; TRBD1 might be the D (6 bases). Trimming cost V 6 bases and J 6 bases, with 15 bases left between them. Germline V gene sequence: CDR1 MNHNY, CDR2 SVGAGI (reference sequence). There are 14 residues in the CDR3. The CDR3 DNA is TGTGCCAGCAGCCCGGGGGAGGGGGTTCAGCCCCAGCATTTT. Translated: CASSPGEGVQPQHF.